This is a list of T cell receptor beta chains from one sample in a study of blood T cell repertoires in COVID-19. The assay was immunoSEQ multiplex PCR, and TCRdb's table has in-frame clones only and misses some. The sample contains 200,000 to 250,000 clones, 85% of which appear only once. The specimen sequenced was peripheral blood. The receptor source for this set is a woman aged 55 to 70 with active or convalescent COVID-19. CDR3s include the opening cysteine and the closing phenylalanine or tryptophan. The order of the fields is V gene, D gene, clone size, J gene, CDR3 protein, CDR3 DNA. A D gene is named only where the DNA matches it firmly. Clone size is given for some rows only: seen once, a few or many times, or a class if the clone is expanded.

v_call: TRBV25-1; d_call: TRBD1; clone_size: once; j_call: TRBJ1-3; cdr3_aa: CASSDTGQGTGNTIYF; cdr3_nt: TGTGCCAGCAGTGATACGGGACAGGGTACTGGAAACACCATATATTTT
v_call: TRBV5-8; d_call: NA; clone_size: NA; j_call: TRBJ2-2; cdr3_aa: CASSLGRGTGELFF; cdr3_nt: TGTGCCAGCAGCTTGGGTAGGGGCACCGGGGAGCTGTTTTTT
v_call: TRBV29-1; d_call: NA; clone_size: NA; j_call: TRBJ2-5; cdr3_aa: CSVADNYQETQYF; cdr3_nt: TGCAGCGTCGCCGACAATTACCAAGAGACCCAGTACTTC
v_call: TRBV28; d_call: TRBD1; clone_size: NA; j_call: TRBJ2-3; cdr3_aa: CASSTFDRDPDTQYF; cdr3_nt: TGTGCCAGCAGTACCTTCGACAGGGACCCAGATACGCAGTATTTT
v_call: TRBV5-1; d_call: NA; clone_size: NA; j_call: TRBJ1-1; cdr3_aa: CASRLAGEGTEAFF; cdr3_nt: TGCGCCAGCAGGCTTGCAGGGGAAGGGACTGAAGCTTTCTTT
v_call: TRBV7-6; d_call: NA; clone_size: NA; j_call: TRBJ2-3; cdr3_aa: CASSLEQGADTQYF; cdr3_nt: TGTGCCAGCAGCTTAGAACAGGGCGCAGATACGCAGTATTTT
v_call: TRBV7-8; d_call: TRBD1; clone_size: NA; j_call: TRBJ2-5; cdr3_aa: CASTSLRQGKETQYF; cdr3_nt: TGTGCCAGCACTAGCTTAAGACAGGGAAAAGAGACCCAGTACTTC
v_call: TRBV6-5; d_call: TRBD1; clone_size: NA; j_call: TRBJ1-1; cdr3_aa: CASSRTGGNTEAFF; cdr3_nt: TGTGCCAGCAGTCGGACAGGGGGGAACACTGAAGCTTTCTTT
v_call: TRBV6-6; d_call: TRBD1; clone_size: NA; j_call: TRBJ1-3; cdr3_aa: CASSLPTWTGEGNTIYF; cdr3_nt: TGTGCCAGCAGTCTACCAACTTGGACAGGGGAAGGAAACACCATATATTTT
v_call: TRBV6-2/TRBV6-3; d_call: NA; clone_size: once; j_call: TRBJ2-2; cdr3_aa: CASTPGGGGELFF; cdr3_nt: TGTGCCAGCACCCCTGGGGGAGGCGGGGAGCTGTTTTTT
v_call: TRBV6-1; d_call: TRBD1; clone_size: few; j_call: TRBJ1-1; cdr3_aa: CASSEGDRANTEAFF; cdr3_nt: TGTGCCAGCAGTGAAGGGGACAGGGCGAACACTGAAGCTTTCTTT